This T cell receptor beta chain was recovered during a study of blood T cell repertoires in COVID-19. On the study more broadly: The origin of the acute and convalescent COVID-19 samples was the United States, Italy and Spain. T cells, B-cell-depleted T cells, or PBMCs provided the cDNA or gDNA that served as material.

The J segment lost 4 bases and the V segment lost 1 base, leaving 5 bases of the junction unmatched. CDR1 is LGHDT, CDR2 YNNKEL, per germline (reference sequence). The CDR3 contains 16 residues. The sample holds one count of this clone. Authors' data handling: Estimates of nucleated cell counts were drawn from the amplification of reference gene primers. The method was immunoSEQ multiplex PCR; TCRdb's version includes in-frame clones alone and lacks a portion of them. The DNA was the basis for D and trimming; V, J and clone size are from that table. The sample comprises under 200,000 clones, roughly 91% of which are singletons, and around 2.1% rests with the top ten.

Material: peripheral blood. This chain links TRBV3-1 (or the pseudogene TRBV3-2) with TRBJ2-1; 9 nucleotides align to TRBD2. This sequence originates from a man aged 18 to 29 with acute or convalescent COVID-19. The CDR3 DNA sequence: TGTGCCAGCAGCCAAGTCGCGGGGGGGGGATACAATGAGCAGTTCTTC. Its protein product is CASSQVAGGGYNEQFF.